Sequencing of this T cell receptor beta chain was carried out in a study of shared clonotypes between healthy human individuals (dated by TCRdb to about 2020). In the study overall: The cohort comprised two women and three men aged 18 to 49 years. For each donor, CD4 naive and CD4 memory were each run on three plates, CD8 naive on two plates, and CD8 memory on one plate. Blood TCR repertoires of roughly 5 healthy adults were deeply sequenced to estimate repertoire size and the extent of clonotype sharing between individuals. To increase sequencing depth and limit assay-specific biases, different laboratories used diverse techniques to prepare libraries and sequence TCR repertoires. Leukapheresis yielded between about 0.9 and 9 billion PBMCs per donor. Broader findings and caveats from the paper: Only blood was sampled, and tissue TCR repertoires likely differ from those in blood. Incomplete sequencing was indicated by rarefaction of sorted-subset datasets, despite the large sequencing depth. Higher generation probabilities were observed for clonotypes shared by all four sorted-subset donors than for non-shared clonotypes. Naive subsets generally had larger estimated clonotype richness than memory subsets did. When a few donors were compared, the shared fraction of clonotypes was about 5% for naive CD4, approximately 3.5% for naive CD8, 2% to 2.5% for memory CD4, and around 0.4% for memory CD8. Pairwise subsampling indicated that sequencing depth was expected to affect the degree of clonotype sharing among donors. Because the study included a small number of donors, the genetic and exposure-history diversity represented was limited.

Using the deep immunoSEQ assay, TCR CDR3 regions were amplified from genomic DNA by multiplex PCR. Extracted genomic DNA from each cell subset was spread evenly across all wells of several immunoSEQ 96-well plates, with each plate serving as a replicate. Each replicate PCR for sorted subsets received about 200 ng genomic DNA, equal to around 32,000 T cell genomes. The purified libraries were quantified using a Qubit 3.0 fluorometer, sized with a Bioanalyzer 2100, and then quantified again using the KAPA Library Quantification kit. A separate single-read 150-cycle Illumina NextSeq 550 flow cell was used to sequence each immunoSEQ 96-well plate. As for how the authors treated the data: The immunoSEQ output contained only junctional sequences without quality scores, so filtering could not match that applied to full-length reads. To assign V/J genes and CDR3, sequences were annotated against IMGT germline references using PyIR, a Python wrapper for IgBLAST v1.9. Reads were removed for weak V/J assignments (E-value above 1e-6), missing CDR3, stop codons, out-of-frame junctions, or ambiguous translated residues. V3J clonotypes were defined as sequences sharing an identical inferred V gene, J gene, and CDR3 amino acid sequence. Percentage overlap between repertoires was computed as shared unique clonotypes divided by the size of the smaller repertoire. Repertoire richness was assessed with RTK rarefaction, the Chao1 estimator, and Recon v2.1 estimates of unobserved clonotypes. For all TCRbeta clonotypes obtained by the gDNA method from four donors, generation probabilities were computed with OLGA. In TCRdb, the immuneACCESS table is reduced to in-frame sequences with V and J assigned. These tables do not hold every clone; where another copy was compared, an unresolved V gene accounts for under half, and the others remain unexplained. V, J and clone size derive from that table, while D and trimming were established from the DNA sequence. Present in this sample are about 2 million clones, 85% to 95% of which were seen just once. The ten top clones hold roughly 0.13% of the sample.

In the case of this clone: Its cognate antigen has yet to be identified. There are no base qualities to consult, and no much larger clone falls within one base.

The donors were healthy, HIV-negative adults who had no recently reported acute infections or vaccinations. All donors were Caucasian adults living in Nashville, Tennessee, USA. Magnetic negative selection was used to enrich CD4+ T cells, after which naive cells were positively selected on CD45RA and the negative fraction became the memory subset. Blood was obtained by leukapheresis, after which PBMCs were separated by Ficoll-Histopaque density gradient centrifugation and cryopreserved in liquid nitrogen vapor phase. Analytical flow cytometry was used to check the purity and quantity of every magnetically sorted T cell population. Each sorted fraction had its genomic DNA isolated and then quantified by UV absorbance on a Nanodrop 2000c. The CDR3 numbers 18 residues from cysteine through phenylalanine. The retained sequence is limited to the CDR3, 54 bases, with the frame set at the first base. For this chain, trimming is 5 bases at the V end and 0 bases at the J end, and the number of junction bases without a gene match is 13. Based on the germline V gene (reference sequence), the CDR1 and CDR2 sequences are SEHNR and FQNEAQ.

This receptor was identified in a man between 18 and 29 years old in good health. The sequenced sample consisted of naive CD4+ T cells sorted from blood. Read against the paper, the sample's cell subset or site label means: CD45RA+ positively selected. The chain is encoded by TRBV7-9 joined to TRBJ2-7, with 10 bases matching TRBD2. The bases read TGTGCCAGCAGCCTACTCCCTAGCGGGGGTGTTGTCTCCTACGAGCAGTACTTC. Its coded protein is CASSLLPSGGVVSYEQYF. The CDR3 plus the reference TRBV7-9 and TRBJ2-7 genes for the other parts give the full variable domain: DTGVSQNPRHKITKRGQNVTFRCDPISEHNRLYWYRQTLGQGPEFLTYFQNEAQLEKSRLLSDRFSAERPKGSFSTLEIQRTEQGDSAMYLCASSLLPSGGVVSYEQYFGPGTRLTVT.